The T cell receptor (beta chain) described here comes from a study of PD-1 blockade in classical Hodgkin lymphoma. This sample's time point: newly diagnosed, previously untreated cHL patient sample. Comparison used PBMCs from newly diagnosed, untreated classical Hodgkin lymphoma. Notes on this clone: The antigen is undetermined.

The repertoire was sequenced with immunoSEQ multiplex PCR; TCRdb's copy has only in-frame clones and lacks some. This sample has about 46,000 clones; roughly 88% occur once, and the top ten carry around 5%. The CDR3 has 17 amino acids. Germline CDR1 is SGHRS and CDR2 is YFSETQ. V lost 1 base, J lost 1 base, and 15 bases lay in between. Study-level results: In newly diagnosed patients, baseline TCR diversity was reportedly below that of healthy donors.

The sequenced sample was peripheral blood mononuclear cells (PBMCs). This rearrangement joins TRBV5-1 to TRBJ2-1; D not certain. The clonotype comes from a human donor with classical Hodgkin lymphoma. The chain's CDR3 is CASSLIVDNWSYNEQFF. The CDR3 region has the DNA TGCGCCAGCAGCTTGATTGTGGATAACTGGTCCTACAATGAGCAGTTCTTC.